This T cell receptor (beta chain) is drawn from a study of blood T cell repertoires in COVID-19. Study details: Recovered participants had two consecutive negative NP/OP PCR tests, healthcare professional clearance, or symptom resolution. Material from acute and convalescent COVID-19 was sourced from the United States, Italy and Spain.

The authors' processing: Estimated nucleated cell counts came from reference gene primer amplification. Using immunoSEQ multiplex PCR, the repertoire was profiled, and TCRdb retains in-frame clones only, with some absent. V and J calls and clone size are copied from that table; D and trimming were computed from the DNA. In the table there are some 160,000 clones, 70% to 85% of which are singletons. This clone was seen once. The CDR3 extends over 17 amino acids. Germline V gives CDR1 SEHNR, CDR2 FQNEAQ (reference sequence). V was pared by 7 bases and J by 6 bases, with 14 bases of the junction left unmatched.

The TCR was taken from a woman between 65 and 79 years old in a cohort exposed to, infected with or recovered from COVID-19 (not recorded which). The V and J genes are TRBV7-9 and TRBJ2-3; 12 nucleotides align to TRBD2. Sequenced material: PBMCs or T cells enriched from blood (not recorded which). CDR3 in amino acids: CASTLGLAGTWEDTQYF. CDR3 nucleotides: TGTGCCAGCACCCTAGGACTAGCGGGAACTTGGGAGGATACGCAGTATTTT.